Listed below are T cell receptor beta chains from one sample, sequenced in a study of cytomegalovirus exposure and HLA in healthy donors. Produced via immunoSEQ multiplex PCR; TCRdb's table is partial and in-frame only. Its listing shows 220,000 or so clones. Input material: PBMCs. These receptors were taken from a girl aged 2 to 9 in good health and CMV-seropositive. CDR3s include the opening cysteine and the closing phenylalanine or tryptophan. Fields, in order: D gene, J gene, V gene, CDR3 protein, CDR3 DNA. D genes are given only for firm matches.

D gene: -; J gene: TRBJ2-1; V gene: TRBV14; CDR3 protein: CASSQEYVAQQFF; CDR3 DNA: TGTGCCAGCAGCCAAGAGTATGTAGCCCAGCAGTTCTTC
D gene: TRBD1; J gene: TRBJ1-1; V gene: TRBV6-1; CDR3 protein: CASSELDRGDTEAFF; CDR3 DNA: TGTGCCAGCAGTGAACTAGACAGGGGGGACACTGAAGCTTTCTTT
D gene: TRBD2; J gene: TRBJ2-5; V gene: TRBV7-7; CDR3 protein: CASSGLAGVGTQYF; CDR3 DNA: TGTGCTAGCAGCGGTCTAGCGGGAGTAGGGACCCAGTACTTC
D gene: -; J gene: TRBJ1-3; V gene: TRBV2; CDR3 protein: CASRDTGPSGNTIYF; CDR3 DNA: TGTGCCAGCAGGGACACAGGGCCCTCTGGAAACACCATATATTTT
D gene: TRBD1; J gene: TRBJ2-7; V gene: TRBV2; CDR3 protein: CASSEGTGKTYEQYF; CDR3 DNA: TGTGCCAGCAGTGAGGGGACAGGGAAAACCTACGAGCAGTACTTC
D gene: TRBD2; J gene: TRBJ2-3; V gene: TRBV11-2; CDR3 protein: CASSPTSGGSTDTQYF; CDR3 DNA: TGTGCCAGCAGCCCTACTAGCGGGGGGAGCACAGATACGCAGTATTTT
D gene: TRBD1; J gene: TRBJ2-7; V gene: TRBV6-5; CDR3 protein: CASSRQGPAYEQYF; CDR3 DNA: TGTGCCAGCAGCCGACAGGGACCCGCCTACGAGCAGTACTTC
D gene: -; J gene: TRBJ1-5; V gene: TRBV5-5; CDR3 protein: CASSSINGNQPQHF; CDR3 DNA: TGTGCCAGCAGCTCTATTAACGGCAATCAGCCCCAGCATTTT
D gene: TRBD2; J gene: TRBJ2-3; V gene: TRBV6-1; CDR3 protein: CASSEESSGLYTQYF; CDR3 DNA: TGTGCCAGCAGTGAAGAGTCTAGCGGGTTGTATACGCAGTATTTT
D gene: TRBD1; J gene: TRBJ1-2; V gene: TRBV27; CDR3 protein: CASSSPGQGIYGYTF; CDR3 DNA: TGTGCCAGCAGTTCTCCTGGACAGGGAATTTATGGCTACACCTTC
D gene: -; J gene: TRBJ2-2; V gene: TRBV6-1; CDR3 protein: CASIGDTGELFF; CDR3 DNA: TGTGCCAGCATCGGGGACACCGGGGAGCTGTTTTTT
D gene: TRBD1; J gene: TRBJ1-4; V gene: TRBV6-1; CDR3 protein: CASSLTYRGDEKLFF; CDR3 DNA: TGTGCCAGCAGCTTAACCTACAGGGGTGACGAAAAACTGTTTTTT
D gene: -; J gene: TRBJ1-1; V gene: TRBV18; CDR3 protein: CASSPPGMNTEAFF; CDR3 DNA: TGTGCCAGCTCACCCCCGGGAATGAACACTGAAGCTTTCTTT
D gene: TRBD2; J gene: TRBJ2-1; V gene: TRBV11-2; CDR3 protein: CASSFRWGSGRANEQFF; CDR3 DNA: TGTGCCAGCAGCTTCCGATGGGGTAGCGGGAGGGCAAATGAGCAGTTCTTC
D gene: -; J gene: TRBJ2-1; V gene: TRBV10-2; CDR3 protein: CASTGTYNEQFF; CDR3 DNA: TGCGCCAGCACCGGGACCTACAATGAGCAGTTCTTC
D gene: -; J gene: TRBJ1-5; V gene: TRBV5-1; CDR3 protein: CASSAGLDQPQHF; CDR3 DNA: TGCGCCAGCAGCGCAGGACTGGATCAGCCCCAGCATTTT
D gene: -; J gene: TRBJ1-6; V gene: TRBV6-1; CDR3 protein: CASSAGDSPLHF; CDR3 DNA: TGTGCCAGCAGTGCGGGGGATTCACCCCTCCACTTT
D gene: TRBD2; J gene: TRBJ2-3; V gene: TRBV19; CDR3 protein: CASRIAGVGDTQYF; CDR3 DNA: TGTGCCAGTAGAATAGCGGGAGTCGGGGATACGCAGTATTTT